These T cell receptor beta chains were read from a single sample in a study of long-term antiretroviral therapy in people with HIV. The assay was immunoSEQ multiplex PCR, and TCRdb's table has in-frame clones only and misses some. This sample carries more than 45,000 clones, about 80% of them seen once, and the ten largest clones take around 3.1%. The sample in question was unsorted PBMCs, obtained 0.8 years after starting antiretroviral therapy. These receptors were collected from a woman between 18 and 29 years old with HIV. Both conserved end residues are part of each CDR3.

TRBV4-1 CASSPREASGIYYNEQFF
TRBV7-3 CASSWTGGDNEQFF
TRBV19 CASSIRDTNPYTF
TRBV11-2 CASSLRGARGAGELFF
TRBV4-2 CASSQVRGTGELFF
TRBV27 CASRSPSYEQYF
TRBV28 CASRRDFNQPQHF
TRBV6-1 CASSLGTPSAGELFF
TRBV11-2 CASSSGLNADTQYF
TRBV9 CASSPRGGTPEQSNVLTF
TRBV9 CASSAPGPSSPLHF
TRBV9 CASSFRGQETQYF
TRBV5-1 CASSLTSVILTDTQYF
TRBV28 CASSGLLYEQYF